The rows below give T cell receptor beta chains drawn from one sample of a study of CD8 T cells in ankylosing spondylitis. TCRdb ran MiXCR on the 5' RACE reads and lists one entry per CDR3 protein. The table lists about 160,000 distinct CDR3 sequences, approximately 48% of them singletons. Material for sequencing was synovial fluid, either unsorted or a sorted T cell fraction (not recorded which). These receptors were taken from a male donor with ankylosing spondylitis. Each CDR3 is given with its conserved first and last residue. Each record gives: V gene, J gene, CDR3 length, CDR3 protein.

TRBV10-3	TRBJ2-3	16	CAISESPSGYTDTQYF
TRBV7-8	TRBJ1-2	15	CASSLWGQGGYGYTF
TRBV11-2	TRBJ2-5	17	CASSYTPGTSGGETQYF
TRBV5-1	TRBJ2-4	14	CASSGTGGVDIQYF
TRBV6-5	TRBJ1-4	14	CASSYGTGDEKLFF
TRBV13	TRBJ2-5	14	CASSPSFGVETQYF
TRBV4-1	TRBJ2-7	14	CASSQVPGKDEQYF
TRBV6-4	TRBJ2-3	16	CASSDTASGSTDTQYF
TRBV14	TRBJ1-1	14	CASSHPTENTEAFF
TRBV4-3	TRBJ1-1	17	CASSQDLAGLTNTEAFF
TRBV18	TRBJ2-7	15	CASSPLSGASYEQYF
TRBV5-1	TRBJ1-2	15	CASRPAYRVYYGYTF
TRBV7-9	TRBJ2-3	15	CASTPQFLGTDTQYF
TRBV6-1	TRBJ1-5	16	CASSEGRWVNGQPQHF
TRBV3-1	TRBJ1-3	15	CASSPNGISGNTIYF
TRBV4-1	TRBJ1-2	19	CASSQDGTGRVLWDYGYTF
TRBV5-1	TRBJ2-7	15	CASSLGLADTYEQYF
TRBV4-1	TRBJ2-3	17	CASSQGRGRVPDDTQYF
TRBV14	TRBJ2-7	15	CASSQELAGPYEQYF
TRBV20-1	TRBJ2-2	15	CSARVDRDYTGELFF
TRBV4-1	TRBJ2-1	17	CASSQVGTSGRARKQFF
TRBV9	TRBJ2-5	16	CASSVENYPPQETQYF
TRBV16	TRBJ1-1	13	CASSQFARPEAFF
TRBV6-5	TRBJ2-1	15	CASSYSPSSYNEQFF
TRBV10-3	TRBJ1-2	13	CAIRSRGIYGYTF
TRBV12-3/TRBV12-4	TRBJ2-2	14	CASRILAITGELFF
TRBV27	TRBJ1-5	12	CASSALNQPQHF
TRBV27	TRBJ1-5	16	CASSFPARTPNQPQHF
TRBV20-1	TRBJ1-1	14	CSARVEGRETEAFF
TRBV20-1	TRBJ1-5	14	CSASSGLVLQPQHF
TRBV5-1	TRBJ2-7	14	CASSPGQGTHEQYF
TRBV18	TRBJ1-5	13	CASGSLANQPQHF
TRBV4-3	TRBJ1-1	22	CASSRKRFDRRQGIRLNTEAFF
TRBV20-1	TRBJ1-1	10	CSAGEGGAFF
TRBV25-1	TRBJ1-4	16	CASSEDSAATNEKLFF
TRBV12-3/TRBV12-4	TRBJ1-5	13	CASSFGGIQPQHF
TRBV5-1	TRBJ1-1	16	CASKGPQGATFTEAFF
TRBV14	TRBJ2-7	14	CASSPGQGSYEQYF
TRBV2	TRBJ1-3	16	CASGASVAKSGNTIYF
TRBV2	TRBJ2-1	12	CASLEDLNEQFF
TRBV6-4	TRBJ2-2	14	CASSVGTAGGELFF
TRBV4-1	TRBJ1-5	15	CASSQIKTVNQPQHF
TRBV12-3/TRBV12-4	TRBJ1-5	15	CASSSKPLGNQPQHF
TRBV18	TRBJ1-5	16	CASSPHRYFSNQPQHF
TRBV20-1	TRBJ2-2	15	CSAGELAGGVGELFF
TRBV30	TRBJ2-2	14	CAWSRQSDTGELFF
TRBV24-1	TRBJ2-7	16	CATTWDRGTRSYEQYF
TRBV7-8	TRBJ2-7	13	CASSLVYRGEQYF
TRBV5-6	TRBJ2-3	18	CASSLLLAGAVVRDTQYF
TRBV28	TRBJ1-2	15	CASSLVGAPFNGYTF
TRBV15	TRBJ2-6	16	CATSPTTGTGANVLTF
TRBV4-3	TRBJ1-1	14	CASSQGDTYTEAFF
TRBV7-2	TRBJ2-5	23	CASSLLPGTGSSKDVAHQETQYF
TRBV4-1	TRBJ2-7	15	CASSQEVRAPNEQYF
TRBV4-1	TRBJ2-3	16	CASSQRVISSTDTQYF
TRBV28	TRBJ1-5	15	CASSLGGVGNQPQHF
TRBV5-1	TRBJ2-7	15	CASSLVWDSHYEQYF
TRBV12-3/TRBV12-4	TRBJ2-3	16	CASSTVGGGVPDTQYF
TRBV7-9	TRBJ1-1	14	CASSLWHSSSEAFF
TRBV15	TRBJ2-5	15	CATSRGPAGDETQYF